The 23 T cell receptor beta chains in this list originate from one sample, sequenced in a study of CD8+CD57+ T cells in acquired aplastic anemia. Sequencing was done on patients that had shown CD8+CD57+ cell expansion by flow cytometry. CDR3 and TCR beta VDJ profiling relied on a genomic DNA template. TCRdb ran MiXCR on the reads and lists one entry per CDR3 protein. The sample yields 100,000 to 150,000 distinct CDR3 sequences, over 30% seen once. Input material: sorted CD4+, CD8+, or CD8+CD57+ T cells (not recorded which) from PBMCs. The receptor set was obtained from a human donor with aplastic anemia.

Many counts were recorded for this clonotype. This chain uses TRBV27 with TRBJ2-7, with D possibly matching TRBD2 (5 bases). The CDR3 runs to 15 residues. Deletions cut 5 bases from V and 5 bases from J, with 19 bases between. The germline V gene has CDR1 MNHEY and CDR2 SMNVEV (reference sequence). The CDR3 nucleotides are TGTGCCAGCAGTCTAGAGAGGGCTGGGAACAACGAGCAGTACTTC. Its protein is CASSLERAGNNEQYF.

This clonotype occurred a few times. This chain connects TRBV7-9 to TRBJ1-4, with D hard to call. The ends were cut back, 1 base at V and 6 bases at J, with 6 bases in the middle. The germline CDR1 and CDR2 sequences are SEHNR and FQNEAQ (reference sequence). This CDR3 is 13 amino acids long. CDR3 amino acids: CASSLDPHEKLFF. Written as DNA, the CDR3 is TGTGCCAGCAGCTTAGACCCCCATGAAAAACTGTTTTTT.

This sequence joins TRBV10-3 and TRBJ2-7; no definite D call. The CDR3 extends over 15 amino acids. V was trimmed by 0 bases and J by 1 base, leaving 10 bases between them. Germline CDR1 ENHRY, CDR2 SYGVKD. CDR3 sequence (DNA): TGTGCCATCAGTGAGTCCCTTGGACCATCCTACGAGCAGTACTTC. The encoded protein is CAISESLGPSYEQYF.

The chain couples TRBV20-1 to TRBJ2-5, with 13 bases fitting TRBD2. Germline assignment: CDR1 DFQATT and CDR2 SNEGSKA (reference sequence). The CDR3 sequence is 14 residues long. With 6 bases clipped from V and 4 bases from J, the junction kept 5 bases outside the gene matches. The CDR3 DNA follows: TGCAGTGCGAGGGGACTAGCGGGATCAGAGACCCAGTACTTC. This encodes CSARGLAGSETQYF.

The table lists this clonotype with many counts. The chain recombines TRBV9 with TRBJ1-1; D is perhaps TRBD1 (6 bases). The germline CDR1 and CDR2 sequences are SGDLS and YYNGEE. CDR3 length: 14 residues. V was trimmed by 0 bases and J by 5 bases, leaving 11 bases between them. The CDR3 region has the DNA TGTGCCAGCAGCGTAGGTCGGGGGCGTACTGAAGCTTTCTTT. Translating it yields CASSVGRGRTEAFF.

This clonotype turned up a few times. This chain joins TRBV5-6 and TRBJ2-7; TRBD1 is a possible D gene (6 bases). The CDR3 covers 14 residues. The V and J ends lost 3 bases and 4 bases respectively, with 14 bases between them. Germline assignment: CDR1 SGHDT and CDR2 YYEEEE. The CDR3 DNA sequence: TGTGCCAGCAGCTCTCGACAGGTGCCTTACGAGCAGTACGTC. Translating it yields CASSSRQVPYEQYV.

CDR3 in DNA: TGCGCCAGCAGTGCGACTAGCGGGCGCTCAGATACGCAGTATTTT. As protein: CASSATSGRSDTQYF. The V call is TRBV10-2, the J call TRBJ2-3, with 10 bases that match TRBD2. With V trimmed by 4 bases and J by 4 bases, 5 bases remained unmatched. The CDR3 runs 15 residues. The germline V gene encodes CDR1 WSHSY and CDR2 SAAADI.

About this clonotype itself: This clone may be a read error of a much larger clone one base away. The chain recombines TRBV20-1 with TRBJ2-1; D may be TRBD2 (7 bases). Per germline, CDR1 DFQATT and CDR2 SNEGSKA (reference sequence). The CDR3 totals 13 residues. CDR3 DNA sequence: TGCAGTGCTATTGGGGGGGCGACCAATGAGCGGTTCTTC. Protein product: CSAIGGATNERFF.

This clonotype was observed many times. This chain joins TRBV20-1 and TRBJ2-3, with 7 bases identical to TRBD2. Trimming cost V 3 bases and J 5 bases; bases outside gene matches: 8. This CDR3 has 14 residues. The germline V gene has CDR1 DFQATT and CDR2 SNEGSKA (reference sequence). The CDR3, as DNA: TGCAGTGCTAGGTACCGGGGGGTGGGAGATACGCAGTATTTT. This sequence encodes CSARYRGVGDTQYF.

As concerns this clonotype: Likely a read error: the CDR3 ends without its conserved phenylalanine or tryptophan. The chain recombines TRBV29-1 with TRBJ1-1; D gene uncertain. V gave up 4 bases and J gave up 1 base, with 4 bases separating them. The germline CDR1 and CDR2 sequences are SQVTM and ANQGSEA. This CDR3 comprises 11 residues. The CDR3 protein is CSVGRNTEAFS. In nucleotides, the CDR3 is TGCAGCGTTGGGAGGAACACTGAAGCTTTCTCT.

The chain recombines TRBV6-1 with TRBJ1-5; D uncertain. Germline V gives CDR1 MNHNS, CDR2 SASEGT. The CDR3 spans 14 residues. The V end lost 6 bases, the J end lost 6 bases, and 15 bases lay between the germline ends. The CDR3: CASRPPFKAQPQHF. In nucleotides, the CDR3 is TGTGCCAGCAGGCCTCCCTTCAAGGCTCAGCCCCAGCATTTT.

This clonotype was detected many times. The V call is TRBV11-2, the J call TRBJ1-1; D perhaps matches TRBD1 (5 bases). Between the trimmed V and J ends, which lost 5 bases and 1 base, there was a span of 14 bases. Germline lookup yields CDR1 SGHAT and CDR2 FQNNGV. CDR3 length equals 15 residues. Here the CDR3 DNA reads TGTGCCAGCAGCCGTCCGGGACTGACGAACACTGAAGCTTTCTTT. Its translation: CASSRPGLTNTEAFF.

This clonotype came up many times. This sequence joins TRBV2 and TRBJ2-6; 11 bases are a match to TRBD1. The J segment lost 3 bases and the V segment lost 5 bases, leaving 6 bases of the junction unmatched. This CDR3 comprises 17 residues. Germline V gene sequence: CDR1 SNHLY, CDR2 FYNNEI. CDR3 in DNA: TGTGCCAGCAGTAAGGACAGGGGGCGCGGTGGGGCCAACGTCCTGACTTTC. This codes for CASSKDRGRGGANVLTF. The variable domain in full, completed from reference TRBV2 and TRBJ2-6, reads EPEVTQTPSHQVTQMGQEVILRCVPISNHLYFYWYRQILGQKVEFLVSFYNNEISEKSEIFDDQFSVERPDGSNFTLKIRSTKLEDSAMYFCASSKDRGRGGANVLTFGAGSRLTVL.

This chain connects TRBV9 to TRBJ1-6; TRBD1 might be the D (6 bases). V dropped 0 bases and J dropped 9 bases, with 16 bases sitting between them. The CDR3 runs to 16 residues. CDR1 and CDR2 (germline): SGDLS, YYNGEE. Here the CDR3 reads CASSVEGQGSGSPLHF. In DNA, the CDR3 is TGTGCCAGCAGCGTAGAAGGCCAGGGGTCTGGTTCACCCCTCCACTTT.

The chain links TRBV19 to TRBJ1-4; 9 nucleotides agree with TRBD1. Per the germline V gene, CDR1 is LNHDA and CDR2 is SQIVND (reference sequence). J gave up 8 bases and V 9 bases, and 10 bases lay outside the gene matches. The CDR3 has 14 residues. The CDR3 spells CASTRTGEGEKLFF. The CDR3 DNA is TGTGCCAGCACCCGGACAGGGGAAGGGGAAAAACTGTTTTTT.

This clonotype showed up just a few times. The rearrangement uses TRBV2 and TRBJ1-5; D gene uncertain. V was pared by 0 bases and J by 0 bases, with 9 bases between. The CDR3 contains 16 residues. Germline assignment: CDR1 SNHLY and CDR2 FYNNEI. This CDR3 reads CASSEALGYSNQPQHF. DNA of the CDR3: TGTGCCAGCAGTGAAGCGCTCGGGTATAGCAATCAGCCCCAGCATTTT.

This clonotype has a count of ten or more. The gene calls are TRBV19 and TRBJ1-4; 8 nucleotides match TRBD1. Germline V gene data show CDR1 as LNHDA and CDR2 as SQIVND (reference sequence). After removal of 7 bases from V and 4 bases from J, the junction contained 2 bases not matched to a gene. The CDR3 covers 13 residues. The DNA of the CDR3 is TGTGCCAGTAAGGGACAGGTTAATGAAAAACTGTTTTTT. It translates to CASKGQVNEKLFF.

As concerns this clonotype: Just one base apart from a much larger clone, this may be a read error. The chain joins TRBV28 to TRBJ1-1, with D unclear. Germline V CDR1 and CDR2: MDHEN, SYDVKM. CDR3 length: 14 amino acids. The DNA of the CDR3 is TGTACCAGCCACACAGTGTTTGGGAACACTGAAGCTTTCTTT. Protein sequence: CTSHTVFGNTEAFF.

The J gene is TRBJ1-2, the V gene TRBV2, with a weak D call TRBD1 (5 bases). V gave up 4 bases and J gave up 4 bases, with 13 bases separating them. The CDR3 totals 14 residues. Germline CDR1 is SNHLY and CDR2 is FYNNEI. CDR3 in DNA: TGTGCCAGCAGTGCGTCCAGGGTTAGCTATGGCTACACCTTC. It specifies CASSASRVSYGYTF.

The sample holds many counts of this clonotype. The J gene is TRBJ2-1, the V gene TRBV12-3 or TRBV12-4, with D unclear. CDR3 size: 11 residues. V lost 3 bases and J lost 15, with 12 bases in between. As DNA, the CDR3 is TGTGCCAGCAGTTTTGATAAGGATTCGTTCTTC. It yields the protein CASSFDKDSFF.

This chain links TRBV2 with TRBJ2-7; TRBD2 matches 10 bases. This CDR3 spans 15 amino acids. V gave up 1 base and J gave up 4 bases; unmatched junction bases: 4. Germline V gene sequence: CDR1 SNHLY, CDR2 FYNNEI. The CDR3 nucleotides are TGTGCCAGCAGTGAAGGAGCGGGGGGGCCTTACGAGCAGTACTTC. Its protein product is CASSEGAGGPYEQYF.

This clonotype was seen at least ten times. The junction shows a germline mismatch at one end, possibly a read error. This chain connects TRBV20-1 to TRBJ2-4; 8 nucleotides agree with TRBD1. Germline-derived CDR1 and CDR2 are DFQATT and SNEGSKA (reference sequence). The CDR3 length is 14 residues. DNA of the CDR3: TGCAGTGCAAGAGCCGACAGGGGATTTGACATTCAGTACTTC. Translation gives CSARADRGFDIQYF.

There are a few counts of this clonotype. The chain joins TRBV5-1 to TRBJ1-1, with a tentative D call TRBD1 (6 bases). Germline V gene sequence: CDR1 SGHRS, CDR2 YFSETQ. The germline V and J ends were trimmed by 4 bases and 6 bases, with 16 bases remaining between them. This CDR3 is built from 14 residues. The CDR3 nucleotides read TGCGCCAGCAGCGCCAGGGGCTTTAATTCTGAAGCTTTCTTT. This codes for CASSARGFNSEAFF.